The rows below give T cell receptor beta chains drawn from one sample of a study of CD8+CD57+ T cells in acquired aplastic anemia. Each CDR3 protein gets one entry after TCRdb re-called the reads with MiXCR. Among fewer than 250,000 distinct CDR3 sequences listed, about half were seen once. The sample taken for sequencing was sorted CD4+, CD8+, or CD8+CD57+ T cells (not recorded which) from PBMCs. The receptors stem from a human donor with aplastic anemia. CDR3s include the opening cysteine and the closing phenylalanine or tryptophan. Each record gives: clone size, V gene, J gene, D gene, CDR3 DNA, CDR3 protein. D genes are given only for firm matches. The size of a clone is reported for some rows only, either as once, few or many, or as a class for expanded clones.

>NA|TRBV10-2|TRBJ1-1|NA
TGCGCCACTACGGGGACGATCTTTAACACTGAAGCTTTCTTT
CATTGTIFNTEAFF
>NA|TRBV15|TRBJ2-2|NA
TGTGCCACCAATGCAGGATCGATGAACACCGGGGAGCTGTTTTTT
CATNAGSMNTGELFF
>many|TRBV5-1|TRBJ2-3|TRBD2
TGCGCCAGCAGCAGTCTAGCGGGGGGGACAGATACGCAGTATTTT
CASSSLAGGTDTQYF
>NA|TRBV7-2|TRBJ2-2|TRBD2
TGTGCCAGCAGCCAAGTTGCTAGCGGAGGTATCACCGGGGAGCTGTTTTTT
CASSQVASGGITGELFF
>many|TRBV6-5|TRBJ2-7|TRBD1
TGTGCCAGCAGCCCTCATGGGACAGAACCTCCCGAGCAGTACTTC
CASSPHGTEPPEQYF
>NA|TRBV7-2|TRBJ2-5|NA
TGCGCCAGCAGCCAGTCCGGACAAGATCAAGAGACCCAGTACTTC
CASSQSGQDQETQYF
>many|TRBV11-2|TRBJ2-3|NA
TGTGCCAGCAGCTTCGGGGTTCTAGGGGAGACGCAGTATTTT
CASSFGVLGETQYF
>NA|TRBV2|TRBJ2-3|NA
TGTGCCAGCACTAACGCAGGATGGACAGATACGCAGTATTTT
CASTNAGWTDTQYF
>many|TRBV7-2|TRBJ2-1|TRBD2
TGTGCCAGCAGCCTAATGGGACTAGCGGGTGGTGAGCAGTTCTTC
CASSLMGLAGGEQFF
>NA|TRBV10-3|TRBJ1-5|TRBD1
TGTGCCATCACCGAGGACAGGGAACGCGGTCAGCCCCAGCATTTT
CAITEDRERGQPQHF
>NA|TRBV18|TRBJ2-7|NA
TGTGCCAGCTCACCACCGGGAATGGACTACGAGCAGTACTTC
CASSPPGMDYEQYF